A selection of T cell receptor beta chains follows, all from one sample in a study of vaccination effects on CD4 cells after COVID-19. TCRdb keeps only in-frame clones here, not all; method: immunoSEQ multiplex PCR. The sample yields approximately 60,000 clones, 72% seen once. Their specific antigens are unknown. The sequences come from CD4+ T cells from PBMCs cultured without peptide, collected before COVID-19 vaccination. These receptors originate from a human donor who had a prior SARS-CoV-2 infection. Each CDR3 is given with its conserved first and last residue. D genes are given only for firm matches. A row's size may be missing; if present it is once, few, many or a size class.

d_call: NA; v_call: TRBV7-2; clone_size: NA; j_call: TRBJ2-2; cdr3_nt: TGTGCCAGCAGCTCATTCCCTCGGGGGGCGGCCGGGGAGCTGTTTTTT; cdr3_aa: CASSSFPRGAAGELFF
d_call: TRBD2; v_call: TRBV4-3; clone_size: NA; j_call: TRBJ2-1; cdr3_nt: TGCGCCAGCAGCCAAGAGGTCCAGCTAGCGGATGAGCAGTTCTTC; cdr3_aa: CASSQEVQLADEQFF
d_call: NA; v_call: TRBV18; clone_size: NA; j_call: TRBJ2-5; cdr3_nt: TGTGCCAGCTCACAAGCTCACCAAGAGACCCAGTACTTC; cdr3_aa: CASSQAHQETQYF
d_call: NA; v_call: TRBV12-3/TRBV12-4; clone_size: once; j_call: TRBJ2-3; cdr3_nt: TGTGCCAGCAGGGGGGGGCACGTGGATACGCAGTATTTT; cdr3_aa: CASRGGHVDTQYF
d_call: TRBD2; v_call: TRBV29-1; clone_size: NA; j_call: TRBJ2-1; cdr3_nt: TGCAGCGTCTTATCACTAGCGGGCACCTACAATGAGCAGTTCTTC; cdr3_aa: CSVLSLAGTYNEQFF
d_call: NA; v_call: TRBV9; clone_size: NA; j_call: TRBJ2-2; cdr3_nt: TGTGCCAGCAGCGGTCCGGCATACGGCGGGGAGCTGTTTTTT; cdr3_aa: CASSGPAYGGELFF
d_call: NA; v_call: TRBV15; clone_size: few; j_call: TRBJ2-3; cdr3_nt: TGTGCCACCAGCAACGACCGCACAGATACGCAGTATTTT; cdr3_aa: CATSNDRTDTQYF
d_call: NA; v_call: TRBV11-2; clone_size: NA; j_call: TRBJ2-7; cdr3_nt: TGTGCCAGCAGCTTAGAGGGGGTAATGATTGGTCTAAGAGACTACGAGCAGTACTTC; cdr3_aa: CASSLEGVMIGLRDYEQYF
d_call: NA; v_call: TRBV19; clone_size: NA; j_call: TRBJ1-3; cdr3_nt: TGTGCCAGCGCCACTGAACAGGGCTCTGGAAACACCATATATTTT; cdr3_aa: CASATEQGSGNTIYF
d_call: NA; v_call: TRBV3-1/TRBV3-2; clone_size: NA; j_call: TRBJ2-3; cdr3_nt: TGTGCCAGCAGCCACCGAGCAGATACGCAGTATTTT; cdr3_aa: CASSHRADTQYF
d_call: TRBD2; v_call: TRBV6-1; clone_size: NA; j_call: TRBJ2-7; cdr3_nt: TGTGCCAGCAGTGACCTAGCGGGATCCTCCTACGAGCAGTACTTC; cdr3_aa: CASSDLAGSSYEQYF
d_call: NA; v_call: TRBV2; clone_size: few; j_call: TRBJ1-1; cdr3_nt: TGTGCCAGCACGGGCCTCATGAACACTGAAGCTTTCTTT; cdr3_aa: CASTGLMNTEAFF
d_call: TRBD2; v_call: TRBV2; clone_size: NA; j_call: TRBJ2-2; cdr3_nt: TGTGCCAGCAGTGGACTAGCGGGGATCGAAGACACCGGGGAGCTGTTTTTT; cdr3_aa: CASSGLAGIEDTGELFF
d_call: NA; v_call: TRBV11-3; clone_size: NA; j_call: TRBJ2-7; cdr3_nt: TGTGCCAGCAGCTTGGGTAGCCAGTCAGACGAGCAGTACTTC; cdr3_aa: CASSLGSQSDEQYF
d_call: NA; v_call: TRBV27; clone_size: NA; j_call: TRBJ1-5; cdr3_nt: TGTGCCAGCAGTCCTTACCGGGCAGGGGCTGGGAACCAGCCCCAGCATTTT; cdr3_aa: CASSPYRAGAGNQPQHF
d_call: NA; v_call: TRBV11-2; clone_size: few; j_call: TRBJ2-1; cdr3_nt: TGTGCCAGCAGCTTAGATGTCCAGGTAAAGGAGCAGTTCTTC; cdr3_aa: CASSLDVQVKEQFF
d_call: TRBD2; v_call: TRBV5-1; clone_size: NA; j_call: TRBJ2-1; cdr3_nt: TGCGCCAGCAGCTTGGGGGCAGCGGGAGGCTTTGAGCAGTTCTTC; cdr3_aa: CASSLGAAGGFEQFF
d_call: NA; v_call: TRBV11-3; clone_size: NA; j_call: TRBJ2-2; cdr3_nt: TGTGCCAGCCGAAGGGGTGGCCTATTAAACACCGGGGAGCTGTTTTTT; cdr3_aa: CASRRGGLLNTGELFF
d_call: TRBD2; v_call: TRBV5-6; clone_size: NA; j_call: TRBJ2-3; cdr3_nt: TGTGCCAGCAGCTTGGGGTGGGGCGGGAGTGTGACAGATACGCAGTATTTT; cdr3_aa: CASSLGWGGSVTDTQYF
d_call: TRBD2; v_call: TRBV7-6; clone_size: once; j_call: TRBJ2-3; cdr3_nt: TGTGCCAGCAGCTTGGGGACTAGCGGGAGCGCAGATACGCAGTATTTT; cdr3_aa: CASSLGTSGSADTQYF
d_call: NA; v_call: TRBV21-1; clone_size: NA; j_call: TRBJ1-2; cdr3_nt: TGTGCCAGCAGCAACAGGCCGTGCGGGGACAGGGGGCTCGGGTTCTATGGCTACACCTTC; cdr3_aa: CASSNRPCGDRGLGFYGYTF
d_call: NA; v_call: TRBV6-5; clone_size: NA; j_call: TRBJ1-1; cdr3_nt: TGTGCCAGCAGTCAAAAAGGTAGGGACACTGAAGCTTTCTTT; cdr3_aa: CASSQKGRDTEAFF
d_call: TRBD2; v_call: TRBV5-4; clone_size: few; j_call: TRBJ2-2; cdr3_nt: TGTGCCAGCAGCCCGGGGACTAGCCTCACCGGGGAGCTGTTTTTT; cdr3_aa: CASSPGTSLTGELFF
d_call: TRBD1; v_call: TRBV2; clone_size: once; j_call: TRBJ1-5; cdr3_nt: TGTGCCAGCAGCTCGGGACAGGGGAATCAGCCCCAGCATTTT; cdr3_aa: CASSSGQGNQPQHF
d_call: NA; v_call: TRBV6-2/TRBV6-3; clone_size: NA; j_call: TRBJ2-7; cdr3_nt: TGTGCCAGCAGCGACGGGGGATTTCTTGGGTACGAGCAGTACTTC; cdr3_aa: CASSDGGFLGYEQYF
d_call: NA; v_call: TRBV21-1; clone_size: NA; j_call: TRBJ2-5; cdr3_nt: TGTGCCAGCAGCAAAGATTCCTTACAAGAGACCCAGTACTTC; cdr3_aa: CASSKDSLQETQYF
d_call: NA; v_call: TRBV7-2; clone_size: NA; j_call: TRBJ1-1; cdr3_nt: TGTGCCAGCAGCTTTACAACCCCAGGGATGAACACTGAAGCTTTCTTT; cdr3_aa: CASSFTTPGMNTEAFF
d_call: TRBD1; v_call: TRBV19; clone_size: NA; j_call: TRBJ1-4; cdr3_nt: TGTGCCAGTAGCCTCAGGGGGCGGCTTAATGAAAAACTGTTTTTT; cdr3_aa: CASSLRGRLNEKLFF